Listed below are T cell receptor beta chains from one sample, sequenced in a study of blood T cell repertoires in COVID-19. The protocol was immunoSEQ multiplex PCR, while the TCRdb copy is restricted to in-frame clones and leaves out a portion. The sample yields about 150,000 clones, 80% seen once. Material for sequencing was peripheral blood. The receptors derive from a woman aged 45 to 65 with acute or convalescent COVID-19. Both conserved end residues are part of each CDR3. D genes are given only for firm matches. Only some rows state a clone size, as once, few, many or a class for expanded clones.

d_gene	v_gene	abundance	j_gene	CDR3nt	CDR3aa
-	TRBV3-1/TRBV3-2	few	TRBJ1-6	TGTGCCAGCAGCTTGGCGTGGAGCTCCTATAATTCACCCCTCCACTTT	CASSLAWSSYNSPLHF
TRBD1	TRBV18	once	TRBJ1-5	TGTGCCAGCTCCGGGACAGGGGAATCAAGCCCCCAGCATTTT	CASSGTGESSPQHF
-	TRBV14	-	TRBJ1-1	TGTGCCAGCAGCCACCTGCAGGGCTGGAACACTGAAGCTTTCTTT	CASSHLQGWNTEAFF
-	TRBV25-1	-	TRBJ1-1	TGTGCCAGCAGTGAACCAGGGCTGAACACTGAAGCTTTCTTT	CASSEPGLNTEAFF
-	TRBV7-2	-	TRBJ1-5	TGTGCCAGCAGCTTAGGCGGGGAAACTTGGCAGCCCCAGCATTTT	CASSLGGETWQPQHF
TRBD2	TRBV7-3	-	TRBJ2-1	TGTGCCAGCAGCTTAAACCCCTGGACTAGCGGGGGGGACAATGAGCAGTTCTTC	CASSLNPWTSGGDNEQFF
-	TRBV9	-	TRBJ2-1	TGTGCCAGCAGCCCACAGCACGCCGACGGCGACAATGAGCAGTTCTTC	CASSPQHADGDNEQFF
TRBD2	TRBV6-8	once	TRBJ2-7	TGTGCCAGCGGTACCGGTACCAACAGCGGGACGCGTGAGCAGTACTTC	CASGTGTNSGTREQYF
TRBD1	TRBV5-1	once	TRBJ2-1	TGCGCCAGCAGGCGGGACAGGACCTACAATGAGCAGTTCTTC	CASRRDRTYNEQFF
-	TRBV6-5	once	TRBJ1-5	TGTGCCAGCAGTTACTCGGGGGGGATTGGACAGCCCCAGCATTTT	CASSYSGGIGQPQHF
TRBD2	TRBV9	-	TRBJ2-2	TGTGCCAGCAGCGTAGGGAATAGCGGGGCCGGGGAGCTGTTTTTT	CASSVGNSGAGELFF
-	TRBV2	-	TRBJ1-1	TGTGCCAGCAAACACCGGGGAGTGGAGACTGAAGCTTTCTTT	CASKHRGVETEAFF
TRBD1	TRBV27	-	TRBJ1-1	TGTGCCAGCAGTCGGGGGACAGGGTGGAACACTGAAGCTTTCTTT	CASSRGTGWNTEAFF
TRBD2	TRBV7-2	-	TRBJ2-1	TGTGCCAGCAGCTTAGGCGGGGGGGAGGGCTACAATGAGCAGTTCTTC	CASSLGGGEGYNEQFF
-	TRBV19	-	TRBJ1-1	TGTGCCAGTAGTCGGACAAGGAACACTGAAGCTTTCTTT	CASSRTRNTEAFF
-	TRBV5-6	-	TRBJ1-4	TGTGCCAGCAGCTTGGAGCCAGGGGCCCTGGGTGAAAAACTGTTTTTT	CASSLEPGALGEKLFF
-	TRBV6-2/TRBV6-3	-	TRBJ1-1	TGTGCCAGCAGTTACAGTCAGGGGTTCACTGAAGCTTTCTTT	CASSYSQGFTEAFF
TRBD1	TRBV10-3	once	TRBJ2-5	TGTGCCATCAGTGCAGGGGGCAGAGGGGAGACCCAGTACTTC	CAISAGGRGETQYF
-	TRBV6-5	-	TRBJ2-2	TGTGCCAGCAGACGACAGAACACCGGGGAGCTGTTTTTT	CASRRQNTGELFF
-	TRBV6-6	-	TRBJ1-6	TGTGCCAGCAGTTACCCGACAGGTCTCGGCTCACCCCTCCACTTT	CASSYPTGLGSPLHF
-	TRBV5-1	-	TRBJ1-4	TGCGCCAGCAGCTTGGCCCCCCAACCGCTAGAAAAACTGTTTTTT	CASSLAPQPLEKLFF
-	TRBV4-1	-	TRBJ1-2	TGCGCCAGCAGCCAAGACAGGCGGGAAGGCTACACCTTC	CASSQDRREGYTF
-	TRBV6-5	-	TRBJ2-2	TGTGCCAGCAGCCCCGTGGTGGAGACCGGGGAGCTGTTTTTT	CASSPVVETGELFF
-	TRBV5-1	-	TRBJ1-4	TGCGCCACGGCTCCTGGGCTACCTAATGAAAAACTGTTTTTT	CATAPGLPNEKLFF
-	TRBV9	-	TRBJ2-3	TGTGCCAGCAGCGCCCACATTTTAACAGATACGCAGTATTTT	CASSAHILTDTQYF
TRBD1	TRBV2	-	TRBJ2-7	TGTGCCAGCGAGGGGGGACAGGGGGCAGTCGAGCAGTACTTC	CASEGGQGAVEQYF
-	TRBV7-9	-	TRBJ1-6	TGTGCCAGCAGCTTAGAAGAGTCACCCCTCCACTTT	CASSLEESPLHF
-	TRBV13	once	TRBJ1-4	TGTGCCAGCAAGATAAGGCGGACAATTAATGAAAAACTGTTTTTT	CASKIRRTINEKLFF
TRBD1	TRBV28	-	TRBJ1-1	TGTGCCAGCAGGGGGGGACAGCTGAACACTGAAGCTTTCTTT	CASRGGQLNTEAFF
TRBD1	TRBV9	-	TRBJ2-2	TGTGCCAGCGTTAGGGACAGCAACACCGGGGAGCTGTTTTTT	CASVRDSNTGELFF
-	TRBV14	-	TRBJ2-7	TGTGCCAGCAGCCATAAGGCAGGGGTTTCCTACGAGCAGTACTTC	CASSHKAGVSYEQYF
TRBD1	TRBV7-3	-	TRBJ1-5	TGTGCCAGCAGCCTCCCTAGACCGGGACAGGGGCAACCCAGCAATCAGCCCCAGCATTTT	CASSLPRPGQGQPSNQPQHF
-	TRBV19	-	TRBJ1-3	TGTGCCAGTAGTATGTTTGCGACGGGAGACTCTGGAAACACCATATATTTT	CASSMFATGDSGNTIYF
TRBD1	TRBV19	few	TRBJ2-7	TGTGCCAGTACCGCTACAGGGGGCTTTTACGAGCAGTACTTC	CASTATGGFYEQYF
-	TRBV19	-	TRBJ1-5	TGTGCCAGTAGTATACGAGGGCCCTATAGCAATCAGCCCCAGCATTTT	CASSIRGPYSNQPQHF
-	TRBV9	-	TRBJ2-3	TGTGCCAGCAGCGTAGGTGGGGGGTACGATACGCAGTATTTT	CASSVGGGYDTQYF
-	TRBV2	-	TRBJ2-7	TGTGCCAGCAGTTACGAGGACAGCTACGAGCAGTACTTC	CASSYEDSYEQYF
TRBD1	TRBV9	-	TRBJ2-2	TGTGCCAGCATGCCAGGGGGCAGACTGAACACCGGGGAGCTGTTTTTT	CASMPGGRLNTGELFF
-	TRBV30	-	TRBJ2-2	TGTGCCTGGAGCGCCCAACAGACCGGGGAGCTGTTTTTT	CAWSAQQTGELFF
-	TRBV30	-	TRBJ1-1	TGTGCCTGGAGTGTATTAGCGGCCCAGGAAGCTTTCTTT	CAWSVLAAQEAFF
-	TRBV2	-	TRBJ2-1	TGTGCCAGCAGTGAGATGGAGGGGAATGAGCAGTTCTTC	CASSEMEGNEQFF
-	TRBV2	-	TRBJ1-1	TGTGCCAGCAGGGGAGACAGGACTGAAGCTTTCTTT	CASRGDRTEAFF